The sequence of this T cell receptor beta chain was determined in a study of post-analysis software for immune sequencing data (dated by TCRdb to 2013 to 2016). About the full investigation: Disease courses on record covered relapsing-remitting, secondary progressive and progressive-relapsing multiple sclerosis, though some patients had no subtype annotation. The multiple sclerosis patient repertoires were compared with 10 to 12 previously published healthy control repertoires from donors aged roughly 6 to 25 years. A subset of samples was prepared in parallel using single-end sample barcoding, then pooled and co-amplified after Illumina adapter ligation. The investigation overall reported the following: Significantly lower normalized Chao1 diversity was found in multiple sclerosis patients than in controls, suggesting substantial peripheral T-cell clonal expansion. Significantly higher frequencies in patients than in controls were found for five or six TRBV segments, including TRBV5-6, TRBV5-1 and TRBV20-1. The control group was slightly older than the multiple sclerosis patient group. Direct clustering with F measure revealed strong co-clustering of samples prepared in the same batch, which led to a batch-effect correction.

This clonotype appeared a few times. Its recognized antigen is unknown. No base quality values were provided; no much bigger clone lies one nucleotide off. The library was produced with PCR. Sequencing took place on an Illumina HiSeq 2500. To reduce PCR and sequencing biases, unique molecular identifiers were incorporated into the TCR beta cDNA libraries. Per 1 to 10 million input T cells, some 500,000 cDNA molecules were obtained, such that each molecule approximated one T cell. The patient libraries were prepared and sequenced with the same protocol used for the earlier healthy control dataset. Within a given batch, samples were prepared together, multiplexed and sequenced on the same HiSeq lane. Turning to the authors' computational methods: MIGEC was used to process the raw barcoded reads, and molecular identifier groups with only a single read were discarded before consensus assembly and CDR3 extraction. VDJtools was used for post-analysis of the clonotype tables, with diversity normalized by down-sampling every dataset to the smallest sample size. Repertoire overlap clustering matched CDR3 amino acid but not nucleotide sequences to correct batch-related cross-sample contamination. In TCRdb, the public reads were trimmed at Q25 with fastp and aligned with MiXCR, with productive beta chains retained. Each CDR3 protein gets just one entry, which takes the most common genes and DNA from the rows behind it. TCRdb's processing, not the authors', yielded these V and J calls. This sample holds approximately 150,000 distinct CDR3 sequences; approximately 30% were observed only once. The top ten constitute more than 1.3% of the sample.

Including cysteine and phenylalanine, the CDR3 has 14 amino acids. The kept DNA is CDR3 alone, 42 bases in frame from the first base. Reading the germline V gene gives CDR1 MNHEY and CDR2 SVGEGT. Trimming takes 7 bases from V and 5 bases from J, and the germline ends sit 15 bases apart. TCR beta repertoires were profiled from peripheral blood of approximately 13 young patients with multiple sclerosis to demonstrate the VDJtools post-analysis software. The patients with multiple sclerosis were children and adolescents between about 6 and 17 years of age. The sample was blood. The chain is encoded by TRBV6-2 or TRBV6-3 joined to TRBJ2-1; the D gene cannot be resolved reliably. The receptor's source is a girl aged 10 to 17 with multiple sclerosis. The bases read TGTGCCAGCATTCGGTTGATAGAGCACAATGAGCAGTTCTTC. Translated, it gives CASIRLIEHNEQFF.